This paragraph reports one T cell receptor (beta chain). From the RT-PCR reads, TCRdb called clonotypes with MiXCR, one entry per CDR3 protein. The repertoire holds a few hundred thousand distinct CDR3 sequences, with roughly 38% as singletons. This sample was included in a study of patients and donors after allogeneic stem cell transplantation. The sequencing sample was made of blood, either unsorted or a sorted T cell fraction (not recorded which). The sequence came from a human donor who was either an allogeneic HSCT recipient or a stem cell or donor lymphocyte infusion donor (not recorded which). It is not recorded whose cells these are; they may come from a transplant donor.

Written as DNA, the CDR3 is TGTGCCAGCAGCTGGGCTGTAGCGGGGAGCTCCTACAATGAGCAGTTCTTC. It encodes CASSWAVAGSSYNEQFF. V usage is TRBV5-5 and J usage is TRBJ2-1; TRBD2 agrees at 8 bases. Trimming cost V 3 bases and J 0 bases; bases outside gene matches: 8. Germline CDR1 reads SGHKS; CDR2 reads YYEKEE (reference sequence). CDR3 length: 17 residues.